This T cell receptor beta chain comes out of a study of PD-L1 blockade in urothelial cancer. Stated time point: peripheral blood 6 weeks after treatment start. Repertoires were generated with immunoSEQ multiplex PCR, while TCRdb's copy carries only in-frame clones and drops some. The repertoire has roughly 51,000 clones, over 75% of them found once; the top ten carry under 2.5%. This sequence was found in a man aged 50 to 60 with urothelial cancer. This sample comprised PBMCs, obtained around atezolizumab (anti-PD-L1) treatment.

The CDR3 here is CASSPTSGQTGELFF. The CDR3 DNA is TGTGCCAGCAGCCCGACTTCCGGACAAACCGGGGAGCTGTTTTTT. This rearrangement joins TRBV11-3 to TRBJ2-2; tentatively, D is TRBD1 (5 bases). V was cut by 5 bases and J by 5 bases, with 15 bases left in between. CDR3 length: 15 amino acids. Germline V lookup: CDR1 SGHNT, CDR2 YENEEA.